This entry lists 3 T cell receptor beta chains sequenced from one sample in a study of T cell responses to AZD1222 COVID-19 vaccine. This table comes from immunoSEQ multiplex PCR, and its TCRdb copy is limited to in-frame clones, with some not included. The sample has roughly 130,000 clones, 80% to 95% seen once. The specimen was peripheral blood, collected 28 days after the second AZD1222 dose. The receptors derive from an adult who received the AZD1222 COVID-19 vaccine.

The chain links TRBV10-2 to TRBJ1-5; 7 nucleotides agree with TRBD1. The trim removed 3 bases at V and 5 bases at J, leaving 7 bases unmatched. From germline, CDR1 is WSHSY and CDR2 SAAADI. There are 15 residues in the CDR3. CDR3 sequence reads: CASSDSGGGHQPQHF. CDR3 DNA: TGCGCCAGCAGTGATTCGGGAGGGGGCCATCAGCCCCAGCATTTT.

This chain joins TRBV11-2 and TRBJ2-7, with 9 bases that match TRBD1. This CDR3 comprises 17 residues. J lost 5 bases, V lost 1 base, and 12 bases had no gene match. The germline gives CDR1 SGHAT, CDR2 FQNNGV. The CDR3 region is CASSLGPGQGVLNEQYF. CDR3 DNA: TGTGCCAGCAGCTTAGGCCCGGGACAGGGCGTGCTCAACGAGCAGTACTTC.

This sequence joins TRBV12-2 and TRBJ1-4. TRBV12-2 is labeled a pseudogene. CDR3 length equals 12 residues. The DNA for the CDR3 is TGTGCAAGTCGCTTCGAGGAGGAAAAACTGTTTTTT. Its translation is CASRFEEEKLFF.